These T cell receptor beta chains were read from a single sample in a study of glioma-infiltrating T cells after dendritic cell vaccination. Here immunoSEQ multiplex PCR was the method, and the copy in TCRdb shows in-frame clones only, minus some. Here the sample spans more than 60,000 clones, 80% to 85% being singletons. Sequences were derived from blood, sampled before dendritic cell vaccination. All receptors come from a human donor with glioblastoma. Each CDR3 is given without its conserved first and last residue. Where a row states a size, it is once, few, many or the class of an expanded clone; other rows omit it.

clone_size: -; v_call: TRBV6-1; j_call: TRBJ1-1; cdr3_aa: ASSAPLTEAF
clone_size: -; v_call: TRBV6-5; j_call: TRBJ1-2; cdr3_aa: ASRLTENYGYT
clone_size: -; v_call: TRBV7-8; j_call: TRBJ2-5; cdr3_aa: ASSFSGTKETQY
clone_size: -; v_call: TRBV9; j_call: TRBJ1-1; cdr3_aa: ASSVEGVWNTEAF
clone_size: -; v_call: TRBV11-2; j_call: TRBJ1-5; cdr3_aa: ASSLGPGQPQH
clone_size: -; v_call: TRBV4-1; j_call: TRBJ2-7; cdr3_aa: ASSRPSGGLPYEQY
clone_size: -; v_call: TRBV2; j_call: TRBJ2-3; cdr3_aa: ASILNAGPTDTQY
clone_size: once; v_call: TRBV10-3; j_call: TRBJ2-5; cdr3_aa: AISSGTGHQETQY
clone_size: -; v_call: TRBV4-1; j_call: TRBJ1-1; cdr3_aa: ASGTRLGQGAF
clone_size: -; v_call: TRBV10-3; j_call: TRBJ1-1; cdr3_aa: AISVGAGDTEAF